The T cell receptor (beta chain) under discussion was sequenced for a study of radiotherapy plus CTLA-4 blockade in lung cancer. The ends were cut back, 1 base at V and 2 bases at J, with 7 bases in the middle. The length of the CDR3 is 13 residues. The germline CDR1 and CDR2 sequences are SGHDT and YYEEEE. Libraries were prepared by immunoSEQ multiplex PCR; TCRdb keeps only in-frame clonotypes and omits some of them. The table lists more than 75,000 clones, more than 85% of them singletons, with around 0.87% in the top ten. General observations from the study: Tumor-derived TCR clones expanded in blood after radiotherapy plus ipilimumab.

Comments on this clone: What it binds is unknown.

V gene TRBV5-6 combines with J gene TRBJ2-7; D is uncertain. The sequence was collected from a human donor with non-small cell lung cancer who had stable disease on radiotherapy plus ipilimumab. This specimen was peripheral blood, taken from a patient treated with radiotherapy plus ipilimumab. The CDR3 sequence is CASSLLETYEQYF. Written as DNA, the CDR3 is TGTGCCAGCAGCTTGTTGGAGACCTACGAGCAGTACTTC.